This T cell receptor beta chain was profiled in a study of CD4 T cells in relation to SARS-CoV-2 and coronaviruses. Study-level information: TCR beta CDR3s were sequenced after approximately ten-day antigen culture of PBMCs.

Study results and caveats: This crossreactivity analysis covered spike protein alone, no other viral proteins.

This table comes from immunoSEQ multiplex PCR, and its TCRdb copy is limited to in-frame clones, with some not included. The table shows around 20,000 clones, with 70% to 75% occurring only once. Unexposed donor CD4+ T cells date from about 2010-2019, before the COVID-19 pandemic. The cells were cultured for about ten days before CD4+ T cells were isolated. V gave up 1 base and J gave up 9 bases; unmatched junction bases: 10. Looked up from germline, CDR1 is SEHNR and CDR2 is FQNEAQ (reference sequence). The CDR3 is 16 amino acids. A note on this clone: The antigen remains unidentified.

Sequenced sample: CD4+ T cells from PBMCs, cultured in vitro. This receptor was obtained from a human donor in good health. The chain couples TRBV7-9 to TRBJ1-5; 9 nucleotides line up with TRBD1. The CDR3 reads CASSLDFSDRGRPQHF. The DNA for the CDR3 is TGTGCCAGCAGCTTAGATTTTTCGGACAGGGGAAGGCCCCAGCATTTT.